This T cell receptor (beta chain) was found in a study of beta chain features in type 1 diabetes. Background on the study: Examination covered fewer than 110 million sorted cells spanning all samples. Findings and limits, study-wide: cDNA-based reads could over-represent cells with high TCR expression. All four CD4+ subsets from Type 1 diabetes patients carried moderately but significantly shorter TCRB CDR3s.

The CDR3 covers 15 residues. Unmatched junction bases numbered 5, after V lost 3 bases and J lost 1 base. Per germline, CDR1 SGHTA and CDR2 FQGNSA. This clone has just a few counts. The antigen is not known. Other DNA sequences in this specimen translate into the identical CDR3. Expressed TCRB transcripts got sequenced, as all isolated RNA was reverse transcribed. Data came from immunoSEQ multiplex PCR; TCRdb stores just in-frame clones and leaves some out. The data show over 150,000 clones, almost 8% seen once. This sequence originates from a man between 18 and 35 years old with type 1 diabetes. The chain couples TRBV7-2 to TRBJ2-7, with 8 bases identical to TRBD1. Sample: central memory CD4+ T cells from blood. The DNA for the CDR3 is TGTGCCAGCAGCTTCACCGGGACAGGATCCTACGAGCAGTACTTC. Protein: CASSFTGTGSYEQYF.